This T cell receptor beta chain was sequenced for a study of blood T cell repertoires in COVID-19. The overall study: PBMCs, B-cell-depleted T cells, or T cells were the source of the cDNA or gDNA that made up the material.

How the authors handled the data: Using reference gene primer amplification, nucleated cell counts were estimated. Repertoires were generated with immunoSEQ multiplex PCR, while TCRdb's copy carries only in-frame clones and drops some. The V and J calls and clone size are taken from that table; D and trimming were inferred from the DNA. The sample gives under 250,000 clones, about 76% of which show up once; more than 8.5% is in the top ten. Living in 20 to 30 US areas, the participants were between roughly 18 and 90 years of age. Cohort assignment relied on participant-reported clinical history. The CDR3 has 17 amino acids.

The TCR originated in a woman in her forties or fifties with acute COVID-19. The chain uses TRBV21-1 and TRBJ1-5; TRBD1 is the table's D call and was not checked against the DNA. TRBV21-1 is annotated as a pseudogene. Sequenced material: PBMCs or T cells enriched from blood (not recorded which). The CDR3: CASSKASGGLSNQPQHF. The CDR3 bases are TGTGCCAGCAGCAAAGCGTCAGGGGGCTTGAGCAATCAGCCCCAGCATTTT.